What follows is one T cell receptor (beta chain) and its context. The RNA input was about 0.5 to 1 ug, and it was reverse transcribed with random hexamers. MiXCR, applied by TCRdb to the immunoSEQ multiplex PCR reads, yields one record per CDR3 protein. The repertoire holds about 140,000 distinct CDR3 sequences, with about 95% as singletons. TEMRA cells were FACS-enriched, unlike CD8+ and CD4+ T cells, which were negatively isolated. Between the trimmed V and J ends, which lost 1 base and 2 bases, there was a span of 6 bases. The germline V gene has CDR1 PRHDT and CDR2 FYEKMQ (reference sequence). This CDR3 spans 14 amino acids. This sample stems from a study of CD8 T cells in Susac syndrome.

This rearrangement joins TRBV13 to TRBJ2-1; D might be TRBD1 (5 bases). The source material was CD4+ T cells from PBMCs. This receptor was taken from a human donor with multiple sclerosis. The CDR3 bases are TGTGCCAGCAGCTTAGTGACAGCCTACAATGAGCAGTTCTTC. This codes for CASSLVTAYNEQFF. Variable domain in full (rest from reference TRBV13 and TRBJ2-1): AAGVIQSPRHLIKEKRETATLKCYPIPRHDTVYWYQQGPGQDPQFLISFYEKMQSDKGSIPDRFSAQQFSDYHSELNMSSLELGDSALYFCASSLVTAYNEQFFGPGTRLTVL.